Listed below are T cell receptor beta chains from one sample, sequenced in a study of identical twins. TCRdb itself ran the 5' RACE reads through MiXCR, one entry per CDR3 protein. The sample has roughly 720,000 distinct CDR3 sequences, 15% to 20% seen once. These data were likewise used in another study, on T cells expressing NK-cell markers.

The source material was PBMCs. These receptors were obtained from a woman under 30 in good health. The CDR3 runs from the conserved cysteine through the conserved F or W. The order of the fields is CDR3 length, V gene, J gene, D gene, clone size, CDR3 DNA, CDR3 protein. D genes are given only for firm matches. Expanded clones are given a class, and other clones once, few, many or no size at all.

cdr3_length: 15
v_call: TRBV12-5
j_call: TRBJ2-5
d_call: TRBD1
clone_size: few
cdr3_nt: TGTGCTAGTGCCCCGGGACAGGGTCTGAAGGAGACCCAGTACTTC
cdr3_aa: CASAPGQGLKETQYF

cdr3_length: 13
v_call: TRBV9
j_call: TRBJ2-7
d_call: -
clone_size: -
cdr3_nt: TGTGCCAGCAGTGACGGGACCGCTGGCTCGCAGTACTTC
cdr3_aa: CASSDGTAGSQYF

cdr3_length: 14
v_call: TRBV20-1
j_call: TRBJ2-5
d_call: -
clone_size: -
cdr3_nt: TGCAGTGCTAGCCCCAGGGGGGCCCAAGAGACCCAGTACTTC
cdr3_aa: CSASPRGAQETQYF

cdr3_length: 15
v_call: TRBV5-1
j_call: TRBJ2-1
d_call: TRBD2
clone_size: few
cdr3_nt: TGCGCCAGCAGCTTAGGGGGACTAGCGTACGATGAGCAGTTCTTC
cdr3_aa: CASSLGGLAYDEQFF

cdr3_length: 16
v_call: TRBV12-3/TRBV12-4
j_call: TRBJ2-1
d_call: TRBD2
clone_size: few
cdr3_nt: TGTGCCAGCGTGGGTGGCGCGGGGGGGCTCTACAATGAGCAGTTCTTC
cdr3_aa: CASVGGAGGLYNEQFF

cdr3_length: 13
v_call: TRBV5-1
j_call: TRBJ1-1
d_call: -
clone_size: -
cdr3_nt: TGCGCCAGCACCCATAGGGGTGGCACTGAAGCTTTCTTT
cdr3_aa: CASTHRGGTEAFF

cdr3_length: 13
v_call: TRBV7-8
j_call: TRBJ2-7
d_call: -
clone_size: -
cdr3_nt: TGTGCCAGCAGGATCGACAGTTACTACGAGCAGTACTTC
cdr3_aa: CASRIDSYYEQYF

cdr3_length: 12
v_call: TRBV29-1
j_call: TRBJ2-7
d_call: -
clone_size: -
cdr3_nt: TGCAGCGTTACTACCTCCGTCTACGAGCAGTACTTC
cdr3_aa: CSVTTSVYEQYF

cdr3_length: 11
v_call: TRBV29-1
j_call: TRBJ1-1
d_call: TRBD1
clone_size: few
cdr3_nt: TGCAGCGTTGACAGGGGGGCTGAAGCTTTCTTT
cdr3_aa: CSVDRGAEAFF

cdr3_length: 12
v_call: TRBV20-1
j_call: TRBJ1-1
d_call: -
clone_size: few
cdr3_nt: TGCAGTGCGGCGGATTGGAACACTGAAGCTTTCTTT
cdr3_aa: CSAADWNTEAFF

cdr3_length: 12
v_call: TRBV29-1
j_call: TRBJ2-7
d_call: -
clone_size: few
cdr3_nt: TGCAGCGTTGAACGACTAGAGGACGAGCAGTACTTC
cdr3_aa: CSVERLEDEQYF

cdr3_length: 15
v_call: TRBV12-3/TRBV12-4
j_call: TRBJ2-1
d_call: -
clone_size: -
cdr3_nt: TGTGCCAGCAGCGATAGCGTGTTCGCCTACAATGAGCAGTTCTTC
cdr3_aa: CASSDSVFAYNEQFF

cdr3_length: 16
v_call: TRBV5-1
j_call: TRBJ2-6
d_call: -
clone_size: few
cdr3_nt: TGCGCCAGCAGTCCCCAGGGCAGCTCTGGGGCCAACGTCCTGACTTTC
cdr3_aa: CASSPQGSSGANVLTF

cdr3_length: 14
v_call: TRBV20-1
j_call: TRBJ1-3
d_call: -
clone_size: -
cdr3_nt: TGCAGTGCTAGAACGATCTCCTCTGGAAACACCATATATTTT
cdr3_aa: CSARTISSGNTIYF

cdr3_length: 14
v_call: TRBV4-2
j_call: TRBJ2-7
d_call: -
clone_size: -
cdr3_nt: TGTGCCAGCAGCCACCTAGACAGGTTCAACGAGCAGTACTTC
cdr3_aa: CASSHLDRFNEQYF

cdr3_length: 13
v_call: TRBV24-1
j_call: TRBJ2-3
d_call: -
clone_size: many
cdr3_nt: TGTGCCACCAGTGGGACTAGCACAGATACGCAGTATTTT
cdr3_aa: CATSGTSTDTQYF

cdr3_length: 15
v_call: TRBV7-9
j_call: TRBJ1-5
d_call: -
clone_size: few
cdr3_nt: TGTGCCAGCAGCTTAGGGGAGGGAATCTATCAGCCCCAGCATTTT
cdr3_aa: CASSLGEGIYQPQHF

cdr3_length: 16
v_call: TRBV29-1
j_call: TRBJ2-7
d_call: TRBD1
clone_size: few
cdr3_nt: TGCAGCGTTGAAGGCCTTCCGGGACAGGGCCCCTACGAGCAGTACTTC
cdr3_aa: CSVEGLPGQGPYEQYF

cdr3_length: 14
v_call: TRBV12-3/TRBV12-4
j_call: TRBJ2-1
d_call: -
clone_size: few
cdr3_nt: TGTGCCAGCAGTTTGGGTACTAGCTTCGGTGAGCAGTTCTTC
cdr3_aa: CASSLGTSFGEQFF

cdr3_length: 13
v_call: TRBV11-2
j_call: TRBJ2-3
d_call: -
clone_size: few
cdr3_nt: TGTGCCAGCAGCTTAGATCACCCAGATACGCAGTATTTT
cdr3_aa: CASSLDHPDTQYF

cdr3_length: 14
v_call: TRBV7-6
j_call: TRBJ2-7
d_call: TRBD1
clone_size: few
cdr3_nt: TGTGCCAGCGGACCGGGACAGGCTCCCTACGAGCAGTACTTC
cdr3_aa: CASGPGQAPYEQYF

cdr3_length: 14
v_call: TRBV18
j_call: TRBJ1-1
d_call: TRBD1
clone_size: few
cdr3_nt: TGTGCCAGCTCACGGGACAGGTGGAACACTGAAGCTTTCTTT
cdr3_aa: CASSRDRWNTEAFF

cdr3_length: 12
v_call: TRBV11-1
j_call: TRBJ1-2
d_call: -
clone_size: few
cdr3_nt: TGTGCCAGCAGTCCCAACATGGATGGCTACACCTTC
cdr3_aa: CASSPNMDGYTF